This entry lists 22 T cell receptor beta chains sequenced from one sample in a study of CD8+ T cells in alopecia areata. Treatment given: oral pan-JAK inhibitor, 5-10 mg twice daily. Reverse transcribed after extraction, RNA yielded cDNA as the sequencing template. Produced via immunoSEQ multiplex PCR; TCRdb's table is partial and in-frame only. The sample comprises about 160,000 clones, 55% to 75% of which are singletons, and roughly 0.85% rests with the top ten. Sequences were derived from CD4+ T cells sorted from blood, sampled at week 4, from a patient treated with tofacitinib. Source of these receptors: a human donor with alopecia areata.

The rearrangement uses TRBV5-1 and TRBJ1-2; no clear D. V gave up 0 bases and J gave up 2 bases, with 11 bases separating them. Germline CDR1 reads SGHRS; CDR2 reads YFSETQ. The CDR3 extends over 15 amino acids. CDR3 protein: CASSLEPPMNYGYTF. In DNA, the CDR3 is TGCGCCAGCAGCTTGGAGCCGCCCATGAACTATGGCTACACCTTC.

The CDR3 DNA follows: TGTGCCAGCAGCCACTCCTGGGGGGGCCAAGAGACCCAGTACTTC. It specifies CASSHSWGGQETQYF. The V call is TRBV25-1, the J call TRBJ2-5; 7 positions agree with TRBD2. Trimming cost V 6 bases and J 1 base; bases outside gene matches: 8. This CDR3 is 15 amino acids long. Germline assignment: CDR1 MGHDK and CDR2 SYGVNS.

The chain uses TRBV13 and TRBJ1-1; a weak D match, TRBD1 (5 bases). CDR3 length: 17 amino acids. Germline CDR1 PRHDT, CDR2 FYEKMQ (reference sequence). Trimming took off 4 bases at V and 0 bases at J, with 18 bases between the two ends. Here the CDR3 DNA reads TGTGCCAGCAGCTCATCCTTCGACAGACTAATGAACACTGAAGCTTTCTTT. Translating it yields CASSSSFDRLMNTEAFF. The whole variable domain, remainder taken from reference TRBV13 and TRBJ1-1, is AAGVIQSPRHLIKEKRETATLKCYPIPRHDTVYWYQQGPGQDPQFLISFYEKMQSDKGSIPDRFSAQQFSDYHSELNMSSLELGDSALYFCASSSSFDRLMNTEAFFGQGTRLTVV.

The count of this clone is one. The rearrangement links TRBV7-2 to TRBJ2-5; possible D gene TRBD1, 5 bases. Trimming removed 5 bases at V and 4 bases at J, with 5 bases between. CDR1 and CDR2 from the germline V gene are SGHTA and FQGNSA. This CDR3 region has 11 residues. CDR3 DNA sequence: TGTGCCAGCAGCGGGGCAGAGACCCAGTACTTC. This codes for CASSGAETQYF.

This chain uses TRBV7-9 with TRBJ2-5; D is undetermined. Germline V gene sequence: CDR1 SEHNR, CDR2 FQNEAQ (reference sequence). The CDR3 totals 15 residues. V shed 5 bases and J shed 4 bases, with 17 bases lying between them. CDR3 region: CASSPRGTDRETQYF. The CDR3 DNA is TGTGCCAGCAGCCCAAGAGGAACTGATCGAGAGACCCAGTACTTC.

The chain recombines TRBV15 with TRBJ2-5; D not certain. V gave up 0 bases and J gave up 2 bases, with 7 bases separating them. CDR3 length: 14 residues. Germline CDR1 LNHNV, CDR2 YYDKDF (reference sequence). CDR3 sequence: CATSRDLQQETQYF. The CDR3 bases are TGTGCCACCAGCAGAGATTTACAGCAAGAGACCCAGTACTTC.

This rearrangement joins TRBV19 to TRBJ2-7, with no clear D. This CDR3 has 13 amino acids. Germline V gives CDR1 LNHDA, CDR2 SQIVND (reference sequence). Between the trimmed V and J ends, which lost 3 bases and 3 bases, there was a span of 9 bases. The CDR3 DNA follows: TGTGCCAGTAGTATCCGACCGGGCTACGAGCAGTACTTC. Translated: CASSIRPGYEQYF.

The chain combines TRBV27 with TRBJ2-7; D perhaps matches TRBD1 (6 bases). The CDR3 is made up of 11 amino acids. The V end was cut by 8 bases, the J end by 3 bases, with 8 bases between. CDR1 is MNHEY and CDR2 is SMNVEV in the germline V gene (reference sequence). Here the CDR3 reads CASGDNYEQYF. The CDR3 coding sequence is TGTGCCAGCGGGGACAACTACGAGCAGTACTTC.

V gene TRBV27 combines with J gene TRBJ1-2, with TRBD1 as a possible D gene (6 bases). This CDR3 is 15 amino acids long. Trimming left V 4 bases short and J 3 bases short, with 15 bases between. Germline lookup yields CDR1 MNHEY and CDR2 SMNVEV (reference sequence). CDR3 region: CASSSHREVDYGYTF. CDR3 DNA: TGTGCCAGCAGTTCCCACAGGGAGGTTGACTATGGCTACACCTTC.

This rearrangement joins TRBV4-3 to TRBJ2-2, with 7 bases lining up with TRBD2. After removal of 4 bases from V and 6 bases from J, the junction contained 5 bases not matched to a gene. The CDR3 loop spans 14 amino acids. Germline lookup yields CDR1 LGHNA and CDR2 YSLEER. The CDR3 DNA sequence: TGCGCCAGCAGCCGAGCGGGGCGGGCCGGGGAGCTGTTTTTT. Its protein product is CASSRAGRAGELFF.

This clone was seen a few times. This chain uses TRBV7-9 with TRBJ2-7; D not resolved. This CDR3 comprises 13 residues. Per germline, CDR1 SEHNR and CDR2 FQNEAQ (reference sequence). Trimming shortened V by 3 bases and J by 0 bases, and 6 bases separated the two germline ends. The CDR3 bases are TGTGCCAGCAGCTTTCCCGGCTCCTACGAGCAGTACTTC. Its translation is CASSFPGSYEQYF.

This chain joins TRBV29-1 and TRBJ2-1, with D perhaps matching TRBD1 or TRBD2 (5 bases each). V dropped 4 bases and J dropped 2 bases, with 9 bases sitting between them. The CDR3 contains 13 residues. Germline values: CDR1 SQVTM, CDR2 ANQGSEA. CDR3 nucleotides: TGCAGCGTTGTGGGGGTGCCCTACAATGAGCAGTTCTTC. This codes for CSVVGVPYNEQFF.

V is TRBV6-5 and J is TRBJ1-2; 9 bases line up with TRBD1. The CDR3 consists of 14 residues. From germline, CDR1 is MNHEY and CDR2 SVGAGI. V gave up 6 bases and J gave up 4 bases; unmatched junction bases: 6. CDR3 nucleotide sequence: TGTGCCAGCAGGGCGGGACAGGGTACCTATGGCTACACCTTC. Amino acid sequence: CASRAGQGTYGYTF.

This chain connects TRBV19 to TRBJ1-1; D is possibly TRBD1 (6 bases). Germline V CDR1 and CDR2: LNHDA, SQIVND (reference sequence). V was shortened by 6 bases and J by 1 base, with 15 bases between the two germline ends. The CDR3 runs to 15 residues. CDR3 nucleotides: TGTGCCAGTAGCCATCACACAGGGAGGAACACTGAAGCTTTCTTT. This translates into CASSHHTGRNTEAFF.

V and J are TRBV30 and TRBJ2-7, with D perhaps TRBD2 (6 bases). Per the germline V gene, CDR1 is GTSNPN and CDR2 is SVGIG (reference sequence). The CDR3 is 11 residues long. V was shortened by 5 bases and J by 3 bases, with 8 bases between the two germline ends. CDR3 sequence: CAWGGLYEQYF. DNA for the CDR3: TGTGCCTGGGGGGGACTCTACGAGCAGTACTTC.

The CDR3 DNA is TGTGCCAGCAGCGAGACTAGCGGGGGAGCGGGTGAGCAGTTCTTC. Translating gives CASSETSGGAGEQFF. The rearrangement uses TRBV7-3 and TRBJ2-1; 12 bases align to TRBD2. Germline CDR1 and CDR2: SGHTA and FQGTGA. CDR3 length: 15 residues. J lost 9 bases, V lost 5 bases, and 8 bases had no gene match.

CDR3 coding DNA: TGTGCCAGCGTCAGGTTGGATGAAGCTTTCTTT. Translated: CASVRLDEAFF. This sequence joins TRBV25-1 and TRBJ1-1, with unresolved D. Germline CDR1 is MGHDK and CDR2 is SYGVNS. V shed 8 bases and J shed 7 bases, with 11 bases lying between them. The CDR3 loop spans 11 amino acids.

The chain combines TRBV23-1 with TRBJ2-7; D is tentatively TRBD1 or TRBD2 (5 bases each). TRBV23-1 is marked as an open reading frame, function uncertain. The CDR3 length is 13 residues. V was trimmed by 4 bases and J by 2 bases, leaving 9 bases between them. CDR3 bases: TGCGCCAGCAGTCCAGGGACCCCCTACGAGCAGTACTTC. Its translation is CASSPGTPYEQYF.

This clone was found a few times. The gene calls are TRBV13 and TRBJ1-5; 8 bases are a match to TRBD1. The junction had 10 bases not matched to a gene; V was cut back by 4 bases and J by 2 bases. CDR3 length equals 17 residues. CDR1 and CDR2 (germline): PRHDT, FYEKMQ (reference sequence). The DNA of the CDR3 is TGTGCCAGCAGCTCCTTGACAGGGGCTCGGTGCAATCAGCCCCAGCATTTT. Protein: CASSSLTGARCNQPQHF.

The chain combines TRBV29-1 with TRBJ1-2; D perhaps matches TRBD1 (5 bases). Germline-derived CDR1 and CDR2 are SQVTM and ANQGSEA. The germline V and J ends were trimmed by 7 bases and 7 bases, with 19 bases remaining between them. The CDR3 runs 13 residues. The CDR3 DNA sequence: TGCAGCGCTGGCCGGGACGGGCTTAGTGGCTACACCTTC. Its translation is CSAGRDGLSGYTF.

The V and J genes are TRBV18 and TRBJ1-2, with TRBD1 identical over 8 bases. This CDR3 spans 14 amino acids. V dropped 4 bases and J dropped 3; count of bases not matched to a gene: 4. Germline V gene sequence: CDR1 KGHSH, CDR2 LQKENI. The CDR3 loop reads CASSLTGVDYGYTF. CDR3 DNA: TGTGCCAGCTCACTGACAGGGGTGGACTATGGCTACACCTTC. Variable domain in full (rest from reference TRBV18 and TRBJ1-2): NAGVMQNPRHLVRRRGQEARLRCSPMKGHSHVYWYRQLPEEGLKFMVYLQKENIIDESGMPKERFSAEFPKEGPSILRIQQVVRGDSAAYFCASSLTGVDYGYTFGSGTRLTVV.

The chain joins TRBV4-3 to TRBJ2-1; D not resolved. The V gene's germline CDR1 is LGHNA and CDR2 YSLEER. This CDR3 is built from 14 residues. V was trimmed by 0 bases and J by 2 bases, leaving 5 bases between them. The CDR3 DNA sequence: TGCGCCAGCAGCCAAGATCGGGCCTACAATGAGCAGTTCTTC. It is translated as CASSQDRAYNEQFF.